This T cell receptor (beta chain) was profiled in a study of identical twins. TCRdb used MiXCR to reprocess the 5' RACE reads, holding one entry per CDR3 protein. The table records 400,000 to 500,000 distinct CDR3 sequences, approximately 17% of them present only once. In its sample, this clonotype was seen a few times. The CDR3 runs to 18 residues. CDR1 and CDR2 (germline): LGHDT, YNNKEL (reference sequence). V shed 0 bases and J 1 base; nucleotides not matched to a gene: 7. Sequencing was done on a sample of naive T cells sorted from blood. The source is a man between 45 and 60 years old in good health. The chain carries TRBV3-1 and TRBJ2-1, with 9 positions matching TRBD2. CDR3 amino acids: CASSQDFMSGRSYNEQFF. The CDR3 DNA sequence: TGTGCCAGCAGCCAAGATTTCATGAGCGGGAGGTCCTACAATGAGCAGTTCTTC.